The present entry profiles one T cell receptor (beta chain) with its context. Assay: immunoSEQ multiplex PCR; the TCRdb copy retains only in-frame clones and omits some. Altogether roughly 51,000 clones are present, less than 85% being singletons, with the ten largest covering roughly a tenth. The data belong to a study of PD-L1 blockade in urothelial cancer. The time point is: pretreatment peripheral blood. The study enrolled patients with locally advanced or metastatic urothelial carcinoma. This TCR came from a man aged 70 or older with urothelial cancer. The specimen was PBMCs, collected around atezolizumab (anti-PD-L1) treatment.

CDR3 nucleotide sequence: TGTGCCATCAGTGTGGGAGAGTGGGGCACTGAAGCTTTCTTT. Amino acid sequence: CAISVGEWGTEAFF. The chain employs TRBV10-3 and TRBJ1-1; no definite D call. The CDR3 is 14 residues long. Germline lookup yields CDR1 ENHRY and CDR2 SYGVKD. V was clipped by 4 bases and J by 4 bases, with 13 bases between them.